This TCR beta chain comes out of a study of T-cell memory formation after mild COVID-19. Study summary: TCR clusters showed largely donor specificity.

The germline CDR1 and CDR2 sequences are SGHTA and FQGNSA. This CDR3 region has 15 residues. With 2 bases removed from V and 6 bases from J, the gap between germline ends came to 16 bases. This clonotype was found many times. A 5'RACE reaction primed in the constant segment made cDNA libraries of TCR alpha and TCR beta, and these carried sample barcodes and UMIs. TCRdb re-analysed the 5' RACE reads in MiXCR, keeping a single row per CDR3 protein. The sample lists fewer than 50,000 distinct CDR3 sequences, 6% to 7% occurring once. This sequence joins TRBV7-2 and TRBJ1-2; D may be TRBD1 (5 bases). Specimen: PBMCs or a T cell subset sorted from them (not recorded which). The TCR originated in an adult who had mild COVID-19 (a few samples of this study predate the infection). Cell type and time point are not known. CDR3 protein: CASSLSPGAPHGYTF. In DNA, the CDR3 is TGTGCCAGCAGCTTATCTCCCGGGGCGCCGCATGGCTACACCTTC.